Shown below are 22 T cell receptor beta chains from a single sample sequenced in a study of cytomegalovirus exposure and HLA in healthy donors. PCR involved 60 Vbeta and 13 Jbeta primers. This table comes from immunoSEQ multiplex PCR, and its TCRdb copy is limited to in-frame clones, with some not included. Its table lists around 190,000 clones. Sequenced input: PBMCs. The receptors here all came from a woman aged 30 to 39 in good health and CMV-seropositive.

Points on this clone: At one end, the junction sequence differs from germline, possibly due to a read error. This chain links TRBV11-2 with TRBJ2-5; D is possibly TRBD2 (5 bases). CDR3 size: 15 residues. Germline V gene sequence: CDR1 SGHAT, CDR2 FQNNGV. The chain's CDR3 is CASSLELAGQATRHF. Written as DNA, the CDR3 is TGTGCCAGCAGCTTAGAGTTGGCCGGGCAAGCAACTAGGCACTTC.

This chain connects TRBV27 to TRBJ1-2; D unresolved. Trimming cost V 1 base and J 2 bases, with 8 bases left between them. This CDR3 comprises 14 residues. CDR1 is MNHEY, CDR2 SMNVEV, per germline (reference sequence). The CDR3 protein is CASSLWAGNYGYTF. Here the CDR3 DNA reads TGTGCCAGCAGTTTATGGGCAGGCAACTATGGCTACACCTTC.

In DNA, the CDR3 is TGCGCCAGCAGCCTCGAGGGGCCCGGGAGCTCCTATAATTCACCCCTCCACTTT. Its protein product is CASSLEGPGSSYNSPLHF. V is TRBV4-1 and J is TRBJ1-6; TRBD1 might be the D (5 bases). CDR3 size: 18 residues. Germline V CDR1 and CDR2: MGHRA, YSYEKL. V was trimmed by 4 bases and J by 0 bases, leaving 16 bases between them.

The chain employs TRBV4-1 and TRBJ1-4; the match to TRBD1 covers 10 bases. The germline V gene has CDR1 MGHRA and CDR2 YSYEKL. J was trimmed by 7 bases and V by 4 bases; bases with no gene match: 6. The CDR3 contains 15 residues. DNA of the CDR3: TGCGCCAGCAGCCTCACGGGGACAGGGGTTGAAAAACTGTTTTTT. Protein product: CASSLTGTGVEKLFF.

V and J are TRBV4-2 and TRBJ1-2; no clear D gene. V was cut by 0 bases and J by 9 bases, with 11 bases left in between. Germline V lookup: CDR1 LGHNA, CDR2 YNFKEQ. The CDR3 totals 13 residues. The CDR3 sequence is CASSQDGGTSYTF. The CDR3 DNA reads as TGTGCCAGCAGCCAAGATGGCGGCACGAGCTACACCTTC.

J is TRBJ1-6 and V is TRBV28, with D perhaps TRBD1 (5 bases). Germline CDR1 reads MDHEN; CDR2 reads SYDVKM. CDR3 size: 15 residues. The V and J ends lost 4 bases and 7 bases respectively, with 14 bases between them. The CDR3 nucleotides read TGTGCCAGCAGTTATGGGGGGGTAGAAAATTCACCCCTCCACTTT. It encodes CASSYGGVENSPLHF.

CDR3: CASSSYQGLGRAGYTF. CDR3 in DNA: TGTGCCAGCAGCTCCTACCAGGGGCTAGGGCGTGCCGGCTACACCTTC. This chain links TRBV7-2 with TRBJ1-2; TRBD1 is a possible D gene (6 bases). Trimming left V 4 bases short and J 8 bases short, with 23 bases between. Germline loops: CDR1 SGHTA, CDR2 FQGNSA. The CDR3 runs 16 residues.

V and J are TRBV9 and TRBJ1-4; the match to TRBD1 covers 8 bases. J was trimmed by 6 bases and V by 0 bases; bases with no gene match: 4. The length of the CDR3 is 15 residues. Germline CDR1 and CDR2: SGDLS and YYNGEE. CDR3 coding DNA: TGTGCCAGCAGCGTAGCGGACAGGGATTATGAAAAACTGTTTTTT. Amino acid sequence: CASSVADRDYEKLFF. Full variable domain (remainder filled in from reference TRBV9 and TRBJ1-4): DSGVTQTPKHLITATGQRVTLRCSPRSGDLSVYWYQQSLDQGLQFLIQYYNGEERAKGNILERFSAQQFPDLHSELNLSSLELGDSALYFCASSVADRDYEKLFFGSGTQLSVL.

V and J are TRBV19 and TRBJ1-5; unclear D gene. The CDR3 is made up of 16 amino acids. Germline loops: CDR1 LNHDA, CDR2 SQIVND (reference sequence). The V and J ends lost 0 bases and 0 bases respectively, with 9 bases between them. The CDR3 sequence is CASSIDTATSNQPQHF. DNA of the CDR3: TGTGCCAGTAGTATAGATACAGCTACTAGCAATCAGCCCCAGCATTTT.

The chain carries TRBV5-4 and TRBJ2-5, with 12 bases aligning to TRBD2. This CDR3 has 15 residues. Germline V CDR1 and CDR2: SGHNT, YYREEE (reference sequence). The trim removed 4 bases at V and 5 bases at J, leaving 6 bases unmatched. CDR3 sequence reads: CASSRLAGATETQYF. DNA for the CDR3: TGTGCCAGCAGCCGACTAGCGGGAGCGACGGAGACCCAGTACTTC.

The chain couples TRBV7-2 to TRBJ2-5; 11 bases are shared with TRBD2. V dropped 3 bases and J dropped 4; count of bases not matched to a gene: 10. Germline lookup yields CDR1 SGHTA and CDR2 FQGNSA. CDR3 size: 17 residues. Here the CDR3 reads CASSFWGTSGQTETQYF. The CDR3 coding sequence is TGTGCCAGCAGCTTCTGGGGGACTAGCGGCCAAACAGAGACCCAGTACTTC. Full variable domain (rest looked up from reference TRBV7-2 and TRBJ2-5): GAGVSQSPSNKVTEKGKDVELRCDPISGHTALYWYRQSLGQGLEFLIYFQGNSAPDKSGLPSDRFSAERTGGSVSTLTIQRTQQEDSAVYLCASSFWGTSGQTETQYFGPGTRLLVL.

The chain uses TRBV27 and TRBJ2-7, with D perhaps matching TRBD2 (5 bases). Germline V lookup: CDR1 MNHEY, CDR2 SMNVEV (reference sequence). This CDR3 is built from 14 residues. V lost 6 bases and J lost 4, with 16 bases in between. CDR3 DNA: TGTGCCAGCAGACCTGAGGGAGAGTGGTACGAGCAGTACTTC. Its translation is CASRPEGEWYEQYF.

Comments on this clone: The junction does not match germline at one end; this may be a read error. The genes are TRBV2 and TRBJ2-2, with a weak D call TRBD2 (5 bases). The CDR3 is 16 residues long. Germline-derived CDR1 and CDR2 are SNHLY and FYNNEI. The CDR3 loop is CASSERAVGNTRELFF. The CDR3 DNA is TGTGCCAGCAGTGAGAGGGCCGTGGGAAACACCAGGGAGCTGTTTTTT.

This sequence joins TRBV6-1 and TRBJ1-2; D unclear. V lost 10 bases and J lost 2, with 14 bases in between. The germline gives CDR1 MNHNS, CDR2 SASEGT. This CDR3 comprises 13 residues. The CDR3 is CATTIDPNYGYTF. CDR3 DNA sequence: TGTGCCACCACTATCGATCCCAACTATGGCTACACCTTC.

The rearrangement joins TRBV30 to TRBJ2-3; possibly TRBD1 for D (6 bases). Germline lookup yields CDR1 GTSNPN and CDR2 SVGIG (reference sequence). CDR3 length equals 13 residues. V lost 5 bases and J lost 6, with 15 bases in between. DNA for the CDR3: TGTGCCTGGCAGGGGCCGGGTGTGGATACGCAGTATTTT. Protein: CAWQGPGVDTQYF.

The J gene is TRBJ1-1, the V gene TRBV27; D might be TRBD1 (6 bases). This CDR3 is built from 14 residues. The V gene lost 6 bases and the J gene lost 1 base, with 12 bases spanning the gap. Germline lookup yields CDR1 MNHEY and CDR2 SMNVEV (reference sequence). CDR3 coding DNA: TGTGCCAGCAGGGACAGCAGAACGAACACTGAAGCTTTCTTT. Protein: CASRDSRTNTEAFF.

This rearrangement joins TRBV4-1 to TRBJ2-4; D unclear. Germline CDR1 is MGHRA and CDR2 is YSYEKL. V gave up 2 bases and J gave up 2 bases, with 13 bases separating them. The CDR3 is 16 amino acids. The CDR3 DNA reads as TGCGCCAGCAGCCAACCTTGGGCAGGTTCCAAAAACATTCAGTACTTC. Translating it yields CASSQPWAGSKNIQYF.

This rearrangement joins TRBV5-1 to TRBJ2-1; the match to TRBD1 covers 9 bases. CDR1 is SGHRS, CDR2 YFSETQ, per germline. There are 16 residues in the CDR3. Germline trimming cut 4 bases from V and 6 bases from J; bases unmatched to any gene: 11. In nucleotides, the CDR3 is TGCGCCAGCAGCCAAACACCGGGACAGGGAGGCAATGAGCAGTTCTTC. This gives the protein CASSQTPGQGGNEQFF.

V gene TRBV19 combines with J gene TRBJ1-2, with D uncertain. The ends were cut back, 7 bases at V and 2 bases at J, with 17 bases in the middle. The CDR3 loop spans 15 amino acids. Germline V gives CDR1 LNHDA, CDR2 SQIVND (reference sequence). The CDR3 sequence: CASKSVVGQNYGYTF. The CDR3 DNA reads as TGTGCCAGTAAGTCAGTGGTTGGGCAAAACTATGGCTACACCTTC.

This chain joins TRBV19 and TRBJ2-7; TRBD1 agrees at 8 bases. The CDR3 covers 14 residues. Germline CDR1 LNHDA, CDR2 SQIVND (reference sequence). V shed 7 bases and J 2 bases; nucleotides not matched to a gene: 7. The CDR3 DNA follows: TGTGCCAGTAATGGGGGACAGGAACCCTACGAGCAGTACTTC. Translation gives CASNGGQEPYEQYF.

This sequence joins TRBV4-3 and TRBJ2-1, with D possibly matching TRBD1 (6 bases). The V end lost 0 bases, the J end lost 1 base, and 16 bases lay between the germline ends. CDR3 length equals 18 residues. Germline V gene lookup returns CDR1 LGHNA and CDR2 YSLEER. This CDR3 is CASSQDRRGGTSYNEQFF. The CDR3 nucleotides read TGCGCCAGCAGCCAAGATAGACGGGGTGGGACATCCTACAATGAGCAGTTCTTC.

The V gene is TRBV7-9, the J gene TRBJ2-5; TRBD2 agrees at 9 bases. The CDR3 contains 16 residues. J gave up 1 base and V 4 bases, and 7 bases lay outside the gene matches. CDR1 is SEHNR, CDR2 FQNEAQ, per germline (reference sequence). The chain's CDR3 is CASSYGLAGPQETQYF. CDR3 DNA: TGTGCCAGCAGCTACGGGCTAGCGGGGCCCCAAGAGACCCAGTACTTC.